This TCR beta chain originates from a study of T cells in Graves' hyperthyroidism and ophthalmopathy. This clonotype was observed at least ten times. Its cognate antigen is unknown. This CDR3 is built from 14 residues. Germline CDR1 is SNHLY and CDR2 is FYNNEI. The V gene end was trimmed by 5 bases and the J gene end by 7 bases; junction bases not matched to a gene: 5. Notes on the study in general: Researchers report that a 13 V-J model separated ophthalmopathy from stable hyperthyroidism. Before onset, ophthalmopathy was predicted by the model a median around 6.5 months earlier.

Diagnoses were established using clinical symptoms, serum thyroxine and TRAb, thyroid ultrasound and orbital computed tomography. TCR beta CDR3 regions were amplified from RNA transcripts. A set of HTBI primers served as the primers for a first-round RT-PCR of the TCR CDR3. TCRdb itself ran the multiplex PCR reads through MiXCR, one entry per CDR3 protein. This repertoire shows about 270,000 distinct CDR3 sequences, around 26% found once; its top ten account for approximately 35%. The sequenced sample was blood. The sequence was collected from a woman aged 40 to 55 with Graves' ophthalmopathy. This rearrangement joins TRBV2 to TRBJ1-2, with 12 bases identical to TRBD1. CDR3 in amino acids: CASSRDRGPAGYTF. Here the CDR3 DNA reads TGTGCCAGCAGTCGGGACAGGGGGCCGGCTGGCTACACCTTC.